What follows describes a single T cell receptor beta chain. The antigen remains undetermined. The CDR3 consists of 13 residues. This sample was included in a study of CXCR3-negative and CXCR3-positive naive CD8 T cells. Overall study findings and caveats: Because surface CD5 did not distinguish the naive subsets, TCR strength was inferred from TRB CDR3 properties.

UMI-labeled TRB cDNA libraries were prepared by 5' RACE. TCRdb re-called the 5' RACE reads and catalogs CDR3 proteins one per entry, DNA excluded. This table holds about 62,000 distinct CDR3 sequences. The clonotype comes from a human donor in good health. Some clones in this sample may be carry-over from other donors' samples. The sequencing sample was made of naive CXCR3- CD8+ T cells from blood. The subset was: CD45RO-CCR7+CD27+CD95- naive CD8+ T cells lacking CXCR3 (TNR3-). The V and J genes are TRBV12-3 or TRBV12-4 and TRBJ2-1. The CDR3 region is CASSYSVDNEQFF.